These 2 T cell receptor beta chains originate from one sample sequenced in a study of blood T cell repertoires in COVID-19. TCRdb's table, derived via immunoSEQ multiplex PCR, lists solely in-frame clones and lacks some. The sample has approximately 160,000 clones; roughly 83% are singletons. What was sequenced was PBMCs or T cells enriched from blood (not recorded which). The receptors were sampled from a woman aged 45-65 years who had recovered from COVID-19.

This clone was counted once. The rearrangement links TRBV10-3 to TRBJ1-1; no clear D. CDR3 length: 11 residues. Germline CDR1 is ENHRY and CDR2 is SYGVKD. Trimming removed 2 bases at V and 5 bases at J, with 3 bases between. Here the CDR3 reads CAISERTEAFF. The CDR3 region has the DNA TGTGCCATCAGTGAGCGTACTGAAGCTTTCTTT.

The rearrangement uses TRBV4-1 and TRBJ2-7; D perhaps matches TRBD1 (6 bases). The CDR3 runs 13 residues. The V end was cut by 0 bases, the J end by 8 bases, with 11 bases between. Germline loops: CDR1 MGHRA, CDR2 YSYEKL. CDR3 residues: CASSQEIQGQQYV. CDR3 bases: TGCGCCAGCAGCCAAGAAATACAGGGACAGCAGTACGTC.